A selection of T cell receptor beta chains follows, all from one sample in a study of type 1 and type 2 diabetes patients. TCRdb re-analysed the multiplex PCR reads in MiXCR, keeping a single row per CDR3 protein. The sample comprises 250,000 to 300,000 distinct CDR3 sequences, around 47% of which are singletons, and approximately 13% rests with the top ten. The sample taken for sequencing was peripheral blood mononuclear cells (PBMCs). These TCRs come from a man aged 18-30 years with type 2 diabetes. Both conserved end residues are part of each CDR3. The order of the fields is D gene, clone size, V gene, J gene, CDR3 DNA, CDR3 protein. The D gene is left open where the match is weak. Rows may omit the clone size; those that give it use once, few, many or a size class.

D gene: TRBD1; clone size: few; V gene: TRBV28; J gene: TRBJ2-7; CDR3 DNA: TGTGCCAGCACGACAGGGGGCCTAACCTCCTACGAGCAGTACTTC; CDR3 protein: CASTTGGLTSYEQYF
D gene: TRBD2; clone size: few; V gene: TRBV20-1; J gene: TRBJ2-4; CDR3 DNA: TGCAGTGCCAGTGGTGGGGGGGACATTCAGTACTTC; CDR3 protein: CSASGGGDIQYF
D gene: TRBD2; clone size: few; V gene: TRBV10-3; J gene: TRBJ2-2; CDR3 DNA: TGTGCCATCAGTGGTGCTAGCGGGAGATTTCACACCGGGGAGCTGTTTTTT; CDR3 protein: CAISGASGRFHTGELFF
D gene: -; clone size: few; V gene: TRBV19; J gene: TRBJ1-2; CDR3 DNA: TGTGCCAGTAGTAAAATCGGCGAGACCAACTATGGCTACACCTTC; CDR3 protein: CASSKIGETNYGYTF
D gene: -; clone size: -; V gene: TRBV12-5; J gene: TRBJ2-1; CDR3 DNA: TGTGCTAGTGGGCTGACAGCCTACAATGAGCAGTTCTTC; CDR3 protein: CASGLTAYNEQFF
D gene: -; clone size: few; V gene: TRBV20-1; J gene: TRBJ1-1; CDR3 DNA: TGCAGTGCTAGTTTAATGCCGAGGAACACTGAAGCTTTCTTT; CDR3 protein: CSASLMPRNTEAFF
D gene: TRBD1; clone size: -; V gene: TRBV18; J gene: TRBJ2-1; CDR3 DNA: TGTGCCAGCTTCCGACAGGGTGTTGGCAATGAGCAGTCCTTC; CDR3 protein: CASFRQGVGNEQSF
D gene: TRBD2; clone size: -; V gene: TRBV5-1; J gene: TRBJ2-1; CDR3 DNA: TGCGCCAGCAGCCCAAAAACTAGCGGGGGGTTTAATGAGCAGTTCTTC; CDR3 protein: CASSPKTSGGFNEQFF
D gene: -; clone size: -; V gene: TRBV7-2; J gene: TRBJ2-7; CDR3 DNA: TGTGCCAGCAGCTTAATTGGAAGCGGACAAACCGGAGAGCAGTACTTC; CDR3 protein: CASSLIGSGQTGEQYF
D gene: -; clone size: -; V gene: TRBV7-2; J gene: TRBJ2-7; CDR3 DNA: TGTGCCAGCAGCTCGCGAAATCGGGAGCAGTACTTC; CDR3 protein: CASSSRNREQYF
D gene: TRBD2; clone size: -; V gene: TRBV7-8; J gene: TRBJ2-3; CDR3 DNA: TGTGCCAGCAGCTTACGGGGGGTCGCAGATACGCAGTATTTT; CDR3 protein: CASSLRGVADTQYF
D gene: TRBD2; clone size: few; V gene: TRBV7-8; J gene: TRBJ2-7; CDR3 DNA: TGTGCCAGCAGCTTAGATGCGGGGGGCTACGAGCAGTACTTC; CDR3 protein: CASSLDAGGYEQYF
D gene: -; clone size: few; V gene: TRBV15; J gene: TRBJ2-7; CDR3 DNA: TGTGCCACCAGCAGAGATACCTACGAGCAGTACTTC; CDR3 protein: CATSRDTYEQYF
D gene: -; clone size: -; V gene: TRBV6-5; J gene: TRBJ2-2; CDR3 DNA: TGTGCCAGCAGTTACTGGCCCCCCGGGGAAGGCACCGGGGAGCTGTTTTTT; CDR3 protein: CASSYWPPGEGTGELFF
D gene: -; clone size: few; V gene: TRBV2; J gene: TRBJ2-3; CDR3 DNA: TGTGCCAGCAATCCGGGGTCGTCCACAGATACGCAGTATTTT; CDR3 protein: CASNPGSSTDTQYF
D gene: -; clone size: -; V gene: TRBV5-6; J gene: TRBJ2-1; CDR3 DNA: TGTGCCAGCAGCTTGGGTGTACGGAGCTCCTACAATGAGCAGTTCTTC; CDR3 protein: CASSLGVRSSYNEQFF
D gene: -; clone size: -; V gene: TRBV5-1; J gene: TRBJ2-5; CDR3 DNA: TGCGCCAGCAGCTTGCAGTACCAAGAGACCCAGTACTTC; CDR3 protein: CASSLQYQETQYF